Sequencing of this TCR beta chain was carried out in a study of shared clonotypes between healthy human individuals. TCRdb's copy holds only in-frame clones and misses some; the assay was immunoSEQ multiplex PCR. The sample shows about 530,000 clones, nearly 80% of them seen only once. Extraction of genomic DNA in unsorted samples used approximately 96 million PBMCs. Trimming cost V 4 bases and J 7 bases, with 17 bases left between them. CDR3 size: 15 residues. CDR1 is SGHRS and CDR2 is YFSETQ in the germline V gene. The sample taken for sequencing was PBMCs. The TCR was taken from a woman in her thirties or forties in good health. Some clones in this sample may be carry-over from other donors' samples. V gene TRBV5-1 combines with J gene TRBJ1-4; a weak D match, TRBD1 (5 bases). This CDR3 reads CASSPLTGGGEKLFF. The CDR3 nucleotides read TGCGCCAGCAGCCCCCTTACAGGTGGGGGTGAAAAACTGTTTTTT.